One T cell receptor beta chain is described in this entry. This sample stems from a study of T cells in Graves' hyperthyroidism and ophthalmopathy. Study-level information: Peripheral blood was collected at initial diagnosis, before any treatment.

CDR1 and CDR2 (germline): MDHEN, SYDVKM. The V segment lost 6 bases and the J segment 13 bases; nucleotides outside the gene matches: 19. The CDR3 consists of 15 residues. The source material, RNA transcripts, was used to amplify TCR beta CDR3 regions. Using the HTBI primer set, a first-round RT-PCR was run on the TCR CDR3. TCRdb processed the multiplex PCR reads anew with MiXCR; each CDR3 protein has one entry. Of about 610,000 distinct CDR3 sequences in the sample, around 16% were seen once. Reasons for excluding patients were uncontrolled infection, other autoimmune disease, pregnancy or lactation.

Sequencing was carried out using blood. The rearrangement links TRBV28 to TRBJ1-2; 8 bases align to TRBD1. The receptor's source is a woman in her thirties or forties with Graves' ophthalmopathy. DNA for the CDR3: TGTGCCAGCAGCCTAGGGTTGGGACAGGCCATCTCCTTCACCTTC. This translates into CASSLGLGQAISFTF.